This T cell receptor beta chain originates from a study of CD8+CD57+ T cells in acquired aplastic anemia (dated by TCRdb to between 2018 and 2020). About the study as a whole: A mean of about 3.2 ug of DNA, ranging from roughly 0.18 to 30 ug, was extracted from sorted CD4+ and CD8+ cells. CD8+CD57+ expansion was defined as frequency above the mean frequency observed in healthy subjects.

The patients picked for sequencing were ones in whom flow cytometry had shown an expansion of CD8+CD57+ cells. Severe acquired aplastic anemia was diagnosed in all patients according to International Study of Aplastic Anemia and Agranulocytosis and Camitta criteria. Patients had received no therapy at the time of blood sampling. In the study, sorted CD4+ and CD8+ blood T cells from patients with severe aplastic anemia and from healthy subjects underwent deep sequencing of TCR repertoires. Patients were enrolled under clinicaltrials.gov protocols 00001620, 01623167, 00001397, 00071045, 00081523 and 00961064 in the USA. Ficoll-Paque density gradient centrifugation was used to isolate peripheral blood mononuclear cells. Before DNA was extracted, CD4+ and CD8+ T cells were sorted using either FACS or magnetic beads. Study-level results and caveats: CD8+ Simpson's diversity did not differ significantly between patients and healthy controls (P=0.060). Around 27 CD8+ CDR3 sequences were found in both patients and controls but appeared to be highly expressed in patients and within the immunodominant clones of the patients.

On this clonotype: Its cognate antigen has yet to be identified. No much larger clone exists at a distance of one base, and base qualities are not known.

Clipping removes 5 bases from V and 2 bases from J, with 7 as the unmatched junction base count. The CDR3 sequence holds 15 residues, the cysteine and phenylalanine included. The sequence is cut down to CDR3 DNA, 45 bases in frame from base 1. In the germline V gene, CDR1 corresponds to SNHLY and CDR2 to FYNNEI. Genomic DNA served as template for TCR beta VDJ combination and CDR3 sequence profiling. An Illumina HiSeq 2000 was used for TCR repertoire sequencing. For the original study's pipeline: TRBV/TRBJ rearrangement plots, CDR3 size and DJ length profiles, and Simpson's diversity index were used to evaluate the repertoires. The most abundant DNA sequence in the deep sequencing data was defined as the immunodominant clone. CDR3 amino acid sequences were screened for sharing across subjects and were compared with published repertoires and the VDJdb database. In-frame beta chains were kept once TCRdb had trimmed the public reads at Q25 with fastp and called clones with MiXCR. Every entry covers one CDR3 protein and lists the most common genes and DNA from its rows. The V and J calls were not made by the authors but by TCRdb's processing. The sample profile shows about 190,000 distinct CDR3 sequences; just under 50% of them were found once. Around 9.7% of the sample is in the top ten clones.

The sequencing sample was made of sorted CD4+, CD8+, or CD8+CD57+ T cells (not recorded which) from PBMCs. This chain joins TRBV2 to TRBJ2-7, with 9 middle bases fitting TRBD1. The receptor was isolated from a human donor with aplastic anemia. The CDR3 amino acid sequence is: CASSSPGTGTYEQYF. The nucleotides read TGTGCCAGCAGTTCTCCCGGGACAGGGACCTACGAGCAGTACTTC. The CDR3 plus the reference TRBV2 and TRBJ2-7 genes for the other parts give the full variable domain: EPEVTQTPSHQVTQMGQEVILRCVPISNHLYFYWYRQILGQKVEFLVSFYNNEISEKSEIFDDQFSVERPDGSNFTLKIRSTKLEDSAMYFCASSSPGTGTYEQYFGPGTRLTVT.